Included here is one T cell receptor beta chain sequence, with context. Its antigen is as yet unknown. There are 14 residues in the CDR3. With 4 bases clipped from V and 6 bases from J, the junction kept 6 bases outside the gene matches. Germline V gene sequence: CDR1 SEHNR, CDR2 FQNEAQ (reference sequence). This entry comes from a study of shared clonotypes between healthy human individuals. Healthy adults negative for HIV, lacking recent acute infections or vaccinations, served as donors. At a deep level, the assay was run. The method was immunoSEQ multiplex PCR; TCRdb's version includes in-frame clones alone and lacks a portion of them. The repertoire holds hundreds of thousands of clones, approximately 80% seen once, with under 15% in the top ten. Study-wide results and caveats: Investigators expected sequencing depth to affect clonotype sharing among donors.

The chain couples TRBV7-9 to TRBJ2-4; TRBD1 matches at 7 bases. The TCR comes from a middle-aged woman in good health. Some clones in this sample may be carry-over from other donors' samples. Sequenced input: PBMCs. The CDR3: CASSSTGLGNIQYF. The CDR3 DNA follows: TGTGCCAGCAGCTCGACAGGGTTAGGAAACATTCAGTACTTC.